Given below is one T cell receptor beta chain in context. The V and J ends lost 11 bases and 11 bases respectively, with 18 bases between them. The CDR3 totals 11 residues. CDR1 is SNHLY and CDR2 is FYNNEI in the germline V gene. The data belong to a study of blood T cell repertoires in COVID-19. About the research overall: Sites across the United States, Italy and Spain contributed samples from acute and convalescent COVID-19. T cells, B-cell-depleted T cells, or PBMCs supplied cDNA or gDNA.

Source study methods: Amplification with reference gene primers provided the estimates of nucleated cell counts. Assay: immunoSEQ multiplex PCR; the TCRdb copy retains only in-frame clones and omits some. That table gives V, J and clone size, and the DNA gave D and trimming. The data hold roughly 150,000 clones, with more than 85% observed a single time. The sequencing sample was made of peripheral blood. The V call is TRBV2, the J call TRBJ1-1; D is perhaps TRBD1 (6 bases). The clonotype originates from a woman in her seventies with acute or convalescent COVID-19. CDR3 nucleotide sequence: TGTGCCGGAGTCCACGGACAGTGGGCTTTCTTT. Translating gives CAGVHGQWAFF. Complete variable domain (other parts from reference TRBV2 and TRBJ1-1): EPEVTQTPSHQVTQMGQEVILRCVPISNHLYFYWYRQILGQKVEFLVSFYNNEISEKSEIFDDQFSVERPDGSNFTLKIRSTKLEDSAMYFCAGVHGQWAFFGQGTRLTVV.